What follows are 9 T cell receptor beta chains derived from one specimen sequenced in a study of cytomegalovirus exposure and HLA in healthy donors. Amplification used 60 Vbeta primers and 13 Jbeta primers. Repertoires were generated with immunoSEQ multiplex PCR, while TCRdb's copy carries only in-frame clones and drops some. The table records 50,000 to 70,000 clones, roughly four fifths of them present only once. The sequenced material came from PBMCs. All receptors derive from a human donor in good health.

This clone turned up a few times. The rearrangement links TRBV6-1 to TRBJ2-7; D not resolved. Germline CDR1 is MNHNS and CDR2 is SASEGT. This CDR3 has 14 amino acids. V was trimmed by 10 bases and J by 4 bases, leaving 20 bases between them. Written as DNA, the CDR3 is TGTGCCATAGAATCGGTCTACTCGGTATACGAGCAGTACTTC. The encoded protein is CAIESVYSVYEQYF.

The gene calls are TRBV19 and TRBJ2-3; 7 bases map to TRBD2. Per the germline V gene, CDR1 is LNHDA and CDR2 is SQIVND (reference sequence). CDR3 size: 14 residues. V was clipped by 3 bases and J by 0 bases; unmatched bases: 0. CDR3 sequence reads: CASSMGGSTDTQYF. Written as DNA, the CDR3 is TGTGCCAGTAGTATGGGGGGGAGCACAGATACGCAGTATTTT.

V gene TRBV7-2 combines with J gene TRBJ2-5; a possible D gene is TRBD1 (5 bases). This CDR3 contains 13 residues. The germline V gene has CDR1 SGHTA and CDR2 FQGNSA. Trimming cost V 9 bases and J 2 bases, with 13 bases left between them. The CDR3 coding sequence is TGTGCCAGTTCCCTTCAGGGACAAGAGACCCAGTACTTC. Its protein is CASSLQGQETQYF. The full variable domain, rest sourced from reference TRBV7-2 and TRBJ2-5, is GAGVSQSPSNKVTEKGKDVELRCDPISGHTALYWYRQSLGQGLEFLIYFQGNSAPDKSGLPSDRFSAERTGGSVSTLTIQRTQQEDSAVYLCASSLQGQETQYFGPGTRLLVL.

The chain couples TRBV9 to TRBJ2-2, with TRBD2 identical over 7 bases. CDR3 length: 14 amino acids. Germline loops: CDR1 SGDLS, CDR2 YYNGEE. After removal of 7 bases from V and 6 bases from J, the junction contained 9 bases not matched to a gene. CDR3 sequence: CASGRAGVAGELFF. Written as DNA, the CDR3 is TGTGCCAGCGGTAGGGCGGGAGTTGCCGGGGAGCTGTTTTTT.

V is TRBV4-1 and J is TRBJ2-7; D is possibly TRBD1 (6 bases). There are 17 residues in the CDR3. CDR1 is MGHRA and CDR2 is YSYEKL in the germline V gene. The ends were cut back, 1 base at V and 2 bases at J, with 18 bases in the middle. The CDR3 is CASSQGLARGIAYEQYF. CDR3 nucleotide sequence: TGCGCCAGCAGCCAAGGCCTGGCCAGGGGAATTGCCTACGAGCAGTACTTC.

The chain joins TRBV4-3 to TRBJ2-5; 11 bases are a match to TRBD2. The CDR3 contains 19 residues. The J segment lost 7 bases and the V segment lost 0 bases, leaving 16 bases of the junction unmatched. Germline V gene sequence: CDR1 LGHNA, CDR2 YSLEER. CDR3 sequence (DNA): TGCGCCAGCAGCCAAGACCCCTCCCTACTAGCGGGGGCCCTAGGGACCCAGTACTTC. This sequence encodes CASSQDPSLLAGALGTQYF.

V is TRBV27 and J is TRBJ2-3; TRBD1 aligns across 7 bases. In germline, CDR1 is MNHEY, CDR2 SMNVEV (reference sequence). This CDR3 spans 16 amino acids. V shed 6 bases and J 4 bases; nucleotides not matched to a gene: 13. This CDR3 reads CASRRRWGQLADTQYF. The DNA of the CDR3 is TGTGCCAGCAGGAGAAGGTGGGGACAGTTGGCAGATACGCAGTATTTT.

The chain joins TRBV30 to TRBJ1-6; 8 nucleotides match TRBD1. This CDR3 is built from 10 residues. The germline V gene encodes CDR1 GTSNPN and CDR2 SVGIG (reference sequence). CDR3 amino acids: CARRQGPLHF. The CDR3 DNA sequence: TGTGCTCGGAGACAGGGGCCCCTCCACTTT. The full variable domain, with the rest looked up from reference TRBV30 and TRBJ1-6, is SQTIHQWPATLVQPVGSPLSLECTVEGTSNPNLYWYRQAAGRGLQLLFYSVGIGQISSEVPQNLSASRPQDRQFILSSKKLLLSDSGFYLCARRQGPLHFGNGTRLTVT.

The J gene is TRBJ2-7, the V gene TRBV11-1, with 10 bases matching TRBD2. V lost 6 bases to trimming and J lost 5 bases; unmatched junction nucleotides: 16. The CDR3 runs to 17 residues. CDR1 SGHAT and CDR2 FQDESV come from the germline V gene (reference sequence). Here the CDR3 DNA reads TGTGCCAGCAGATATAATCGAGGACTAGCGGAGGAAAACGAGCAGTACTTC. Amino acids: CASRYNRGLAEENEQYF.